These 18 T cell receptor beta chains originate from one sample sequenced in a study of vaccination and CD4 T cells after COVID-19. The antigens of these receptors remain unknown. The assay that was used to sequence DNA from cultured CD4+ T cells was the Oncomine TCR Beta short-read assay. TCRdb independently ran MiXCR on the PCR reads; one entry per CDR3 protein. Of about 6,100 distinct CDR3 sequences in the sample, around two fifths are singletons; the top ten hold 35% to 45%. The treatment is: roughly nine-day PBMC culture with coronavirus spike peptide pools or control peptides (ViraFEST assay). CD4+ T cells that came from the unexposed donor were collected before the COVID-19 pandemic (2011-2018). The sample taken for sequencing was CD4+ T cells from blood, cultured in vitro. These receptors were taken from a human donor in good health.

This clonotype appeared a single time. This chain's CDR3 is CASSPWLDREPQHF. The CDR3, as DNA: TGTGCCAGCAGCCCCTGGTTGGACAGGGAGCCCCAGCATTTT. This chain links TRBV6-1 with TRBJ1-5; TRBD1 aligns across 8 bases. Germline trimming cut 6 bases from V and 8 bases from J; bases unmatched to any gene: 9. The CDR3 spans 14 residues. CDR1 MNHNS and CDR2 SASEGT come from the germline V gene.

A few counts support this clonotype. The J gene is TRBJ2-2, the V gene TRBV7-6; TRBD2 agrees at 9 bases. The ends lost 2 bases at V and 5 bases at J; junction bases unmatched: 9. The CDR3 is made up of 17 amino acids. Germline values: CDR1 SGHVS, CDR2 FNYEAQ. This CDR3 reads CASSLLSRGGLTGELFF. The CDR3 bases are TGTGCCAGCAGCTTATTGTCGCGGGGGGGCCTTACCGGGGAGCTGTTTTTT. Full variable domain (remainder filled in from reference TRBV7-6 and TRBJ2-2): GAGVSQSPRYKVTKRGQDVALRCDPISGHVSLYWYRQALGQGPEFLTYFNYEAQQDKSGLPNDRFSAERPEGSISTLTIQRTEQRDSAMYRCASSLLSRGGLTGELFFGEGSRLTVL.

The chain couples TRBV6-1 to TRBJ2-7; 10 positions match TRBD2. Looked up from germline, CDR1 is MNHNS and CDR2 is SASEGT. The trim removed 3 bases at V and 3 bases at J, leaving 8 bases unmatched. The CDR3 extends over 16 amino acids. CDR3: CASSDGLAAIIYEQYF. DNA of the CDR3: TGTGCCAGCAGTGATGGACTAGCGGCGATAATCTACGAGCAGTACTTC.

V gene TRBV6-1 combines with J gene TRBJ2-7, with D perhaps matching TRBD1 (6 bases). This CDR3 is built from 14 residues. Trimming took off 5 bases at V and 5 bases at J, with 16 bases between the two ends. CDR1 and CDR2 (germline): MNHNS, SASEGT. The DNA for the CDR3 is TGTGCCAGCAGTCCCCCAGGGGCGGTCAACGAGCAGTACTTC. Its protein is CASSPPGAVNEQYF.

The V and J genes are TRBV5-1 and TRBJ1-1; D is unclear. Germline CDR1 and CDR2: SGHRS and YFSETQ. With 2 bases removed from V and 1 base from J, the gap between germline ends came to 12 bases. CDR3 length: 15 residues. The CDR3 spells CASSLIVAENTEAFF. CDR3 nucleotides: TGCGCCAGCAGCTTAATTGTGGCGGAGAACACTGAAGCTTTCTTT.

This clonotype showed up just once. This chain links TRBV6-1 with TRBJ2-6; 8 nucleotides line up with TRBD2. The V segment lost 6 bases and the J segment 4 bases; nucleotides outside the gene matches: 8. CDR3 size: 16 residues. CDR1 MNHNS and CDR2 SASEGT come from the germline V gene. CDR3 bases: TGTGCCAGCAGCCACCCGGGAGGGCCCGGGGCCAACGTCCTGACTTTC. Translated, it gives CASSHPGGPGANVLTF.

This clonotype was counted a few times. The chain couples TRBV20-1 to TRBJ2-3; maybe TRBD2 (5 bases). Trimming removed 5 bases at V and 4 bases at J, with 19 bases between. The CDR3 consists of 15 residues. Germline V gene lookup returns CDR1 DFQATT and CDR2 SNEGSKA (reference sequence). DNA of the CDR3: TGCAGTGCTCCAATCGGGGAATCCTCCCCAGATACGCAGTATTTT. Its protein is CSAPIGESSPDTQYF.

The chain links TRBV21-1 to TRBJ2-7; the tabulated D call, TRBD2, remains unverified against the DNA. TRBV21-1 is classified as a pseudogene. The CDR3 sequence is 15 residues long. CDR3 bases: TGTGCCAGCAAAGGTAGCGGGGGCCCGACCTACGAGCAGTACTTC. Protein sequence: CASKGSGGPTYEQYF.

This clonotype was detected only a few times. The V and J genes are TRBV12-3 or TRBV12-4 and TRBJ1-5, with D possibly matching TRBD1 (5 bases). The V end lost 0 bases, the J end lost 1 base, and 7 bases lay between the germline ends. The CDR3 has 15 amino acids. The CDR3 nucleotides are TGTGCCAGCAGTTTAGCGGGGGACAGCAATCAGCCCCAGCATTTT. The encoded protein is CASSLAGDSNQPQHF.

The J gene is TRBJ1-1, the V gene TRBV6-2 or TRBV6-3, with 8 bases identical to TRBD1. The germline V gene has CDR1 MNHEY and CDR2 SVGEGT. The CDR3 length is 16 residues. The V and J ends lost 5 bases and 3 bases, in that order; junction bases with no gene match: 11. The CDR3: CASSLTSTGVDTEAFF. CDR3 nucleotide sequence: TGTGCCAGCAGTCTTACCTCGACAGGGGTTGACACTGAAGCTTTCTTT.

CDR3 sequence: CASSFLTGTYEQYF. CDR3 coding DNA: TGTGCCAGCAGCTTTCTGACAGGCACCTACGAGCAGTACTTC. The rearrangement joins TRBV7-6 to TRBJ2-7; possibly TRBD1 for D (6 bases). Trimming stripped 3 bases from V and 2 bases from J, with 11 bases between. Germline-derived CDR1 and CDR2 are SGHVS and FNYEAQ. This CDR3 has 14 amino acids. Filled out from reference TRBV7-6 and TRBJ2-7, the complete variable domain reads GAGVSQSPRYKVTKRGQDVALRCDPISGHVSLYWYRQALGQGPEFLTYFNYEAQQDKSGLPNDRFSAERPEGSISTLTIQRTEQRDSAMYRCASSFLTGTYEQYFGPGTRLTVT.

The table lists this clonotype with a few counts. This chain uses TRBV10-3 with TRBJ2-7, with D possibly matching TRBD2 (5 bases). The length of the CDR3 is 12 residues. CDR1 and CDR2 (germline): ENHRY, SYGVKD. V gave up 6 bases and J gave up 4 bases, with 10 bases separating them. The CDR3 DNA is TGTGCCATCAGCGAGGGTTGGTACGAGCAGTACTTC. Protein: CAISEGWYEQYF.

This clonotype was recorded only once. The chain has TRBV5-1 and TRBJ2-1, with D tentatively TRBD1 or TRBD2 (5 bases each). V lost 4 bases and J 7 bases, leaving 18 bases between the germline ends. Germline V gives CDR1 SGHRS, CDR2 YFSETQ. This CDR3 has 15 amino acids. The CDR3 nucleotides are TGCGCCAGCAGCCGGAGAGGGGAGTTCCGGAATGAGCAGTTCTTC. This gives the protein CASSRRGEFRNEQFF.

This chain links TRBV20-1 with TRBJ1-1; possible D gene TRBD1, 6 bases. Germline V CDR1 and CDR2: DFQATT, SNEGSKA (reference sequence). There are 13 residues in the CDR3. V was cut by 6 bases and J by 5 bases, with 16 bases left in between. The CDR3 loop reads CSATQGSGTEAFF. Here the CDR3 DNA reads TGCAGTGCAACACAGGGTTCGGGGACTGAAGCTTTCTTT.

The rearrangement joins TRBV6-1 to TRBJ1-5, with 8 positions matching TRBD1. The germline V gene encodes CDR1 MNHNS and CDR2 SASEGT. Trimming at V came to 6 bases and at J to 5 bases, leaving 9 bases not matched to a gene. The CDR3 runs to 15 residues. CDR3 amino acids: CASRNEQGAYQPQHF. The CDR3 region has the DNA TGTGCCAGCAGAAATGAGCAGGGGGCATATCAGCCCCAGCATTTT.

The rearrangement uses TRBV5-4 and TRBJ2-3; D call uncertain. This CDR3 region has 14 residues. V shed 3 bases and J shed 1 base, with 9 bases lying between them. CDR1 and CDR2 (germline): SGHNT, YYREEE (reference sequence). The CDR3, as DNA: TGTGCCAGCAGCTCCCCGCAGGGCACAGATACGCAGTATTTT. Amino acids: CASSSPQGTDTQYF.

The rearrangement links TRBV12-3 or TRBV12-4 to TRBJ1-2; TRBD1 aligns across 9 bases. After removal of 5 bases from V and 5 bases from J, the junction contained 9 bases not matched to a gene. The CDR3 covers 15 residues. DNA of the CDR3: TGTGCCAGCAGTCTCGGACAGGGGACTCTTTATGGCTACACCTTC. It yields the protein CASSLGQGTLYGYTF.

This clonotype turned up a few times. The chain's CDR3 is CASSQYRQPQHF. The CDR3 DNA reads as TGCGCCAGCAGTCAATATCGTCAGCCCCAGCATTTT. The J gene is TRBJ1-5, the V gene TRBV23-1, with unresolved D. TRBV23-1 is placed among ORFs of uncertain function. This CDR3 has 12 residues. The V end was cut by 1 base, the J end by 6 bases, with 4 bases between.